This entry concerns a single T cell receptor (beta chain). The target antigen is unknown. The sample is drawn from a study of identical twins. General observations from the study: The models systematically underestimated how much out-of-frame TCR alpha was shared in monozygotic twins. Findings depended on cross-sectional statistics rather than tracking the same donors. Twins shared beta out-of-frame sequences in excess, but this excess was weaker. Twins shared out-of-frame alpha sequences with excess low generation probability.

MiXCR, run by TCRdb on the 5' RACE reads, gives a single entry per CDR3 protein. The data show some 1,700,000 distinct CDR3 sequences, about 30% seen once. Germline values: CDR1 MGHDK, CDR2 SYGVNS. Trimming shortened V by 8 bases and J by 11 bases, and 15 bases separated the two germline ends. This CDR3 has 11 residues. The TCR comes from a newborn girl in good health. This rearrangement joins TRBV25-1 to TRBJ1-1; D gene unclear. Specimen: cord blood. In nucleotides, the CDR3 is TGTGCCAGCTACCAAACGGGGAGGGCTTTCTTT. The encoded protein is CASYQTGRAFF.